Shown below are 26 T cell receptor beta chains from a single sample sequenced in a study of shared clonotypes between healthy human individuals. Using immunoSEQ multiplex PCR, the repertoire was profiled, and TCRdb retains in-frame clones only, with some absent. The sample lists approximately 600,000 clones, approximately 96% seen once, with around 0.12% in the top ten. Naive CD8 isolation took CD45RO-negative cells positively selected for CCR7 and excluded terminally differentiated effector memory CD45RA+ cells. Sequencing input: naive CD8+ T cells sorted from blood. The source is a woman in her thirties in good health.

Only a few counts were recorded for this clone. Additional DNA sequences in this sample encode the identical CDR3. V and J are TRBV27 and TRBJ1-5; the match to TRBD1 covers 8 bases. Germline CDR1 is MNHEY and CDR2 is SMNVEV (reference sequence). The CDR3 consists of 14 residues. V trimming: 5 bases; J trimming: 3 bases; junction bases outside the gene matches: 3. CDR3 protein: CASSLTGANQPQHF. As DNA, the CDR3 is TGTGCCAGCAGTCTGACAGGGGCCAATCAGCCCCAGCATTTT.

The chain combines TRBV19 with TRBJ2-1, with D perhaps matching TRBD1 (5 bases). The V gene lost 6 bases and the J gene lost 4 bases, with 13 bases spanning the gap. Germline V gene lookup returns CDR1 LNHDA and CDR2 SQIVND (reference sequence). This CDR3 is 14 amino acids long. The CDR3 DNA reads as TGTGCCAGTAGCGACAGACTGGAATACAATGAGCAGTTCTTC. Encoded protein: CASSDRLEYNEQFF.

Concerning this clone itself: Other nucleotide sequences in the sample specify the same CDR3. The chain is built from TRBV19 and TRBJ2-7, with 9 nucleotides matching TRBD1. Germline loops: CDR1 LNHDA, CDR2 SQIVND (reference sequence). V shed 3 bases and J 4 bases; nucleotides not matched to a gene: 1. The CDR3 contains 13 residues. Here the CDR3 DNA reads TGTGCCAGTAGTATGACAGGGGGGTACGAGCAGTACTTC. Protein product: CASSMTGGYEQYF.

The chain joins TRBV29-1 to TRBJ1-1, with D unresolved. Germline CDR1 SQVTM, CDR2 ANQGSEA. The CDR3 spans 11 residues. The V and J ends lost 4 bases and 1 base respectively, with 4 bases between them. CDR3 nucleotide sequence: TGCAGCGTTGTTTGGAACACTGAAGCTTTCTTT. Translation: CSVVWNTEAFF.

The chain is built from TRBV7-9 and TRBJ1-4, with 10 bases lining up with TRBD1. This CDR3 contains 18 residues. V shed 6 bases and J 4 bases; nucleotides not matched to a gene: 14. Germline V gene lookup returns CDR1 SEHNR and CDR2 FQNEAQ (reference sequence). The CDR3 loop reads CASSSGDRGRRGNEKLFF. Here the CDR3 DNA reads TGTGCCAGCAGTTCCGGCGACAGGGGGCGCAGGGGTAATGAAAAACTGTTTTTT.

This chain joins TRBV27 and TRBJ2-1; no reliable D call. Deletions cut 2 bases from V and 15 bases from J, with 11 bases between. This CDR3 spans 11 amino acids. CDR1 and CDR2 from the germline V gene are MNHEY and SMNVEV (reference sequence). The CDR3 spells CASSLIGLWFF. CDR3 nucleotides: TGTGCCAGCAGTTTAATAGGGTTATGGTTCTTC.

V is TRBV5-1 and J is TRBJ2-5; D is unresolved. The J call is uncertain, as TRBJ2-7 better fits the DNA end. This CDR3 spans 14 amino acids. Per germline, CDR1 SGHRS and CDR2 YFSETQ. This CDR3 reads CASSLSTGAYEQYF. The CDR3 DNA sequence: TGCGCCAGCAGCTTGTCGACTGGGGCCTACGAGCAGTACTTC.

This chain links TRBV19 with TRBJ2-7; 8 bases map to TRBD2. Germline lookup yields CDR1 LNHDA and CDR2 SQIVND (reference sequence). V was pared by 5 bases and J by 5 bases, with 5 bases of the junction left unmatched. This CDR3 spans 13 amino acids. The DNA of the CDR3 is TGTGCCAGTAGTTTAAGCGGGAGCAACGAGCAGTACTTC. It translates to CASSLSGSNEQYF.

V gene TRBV5-1 combines with J gene TRBJ2-7; D may be TRBD2 (5 bases). V lost 7 bases and J lost 2, with 16 bases in between. This CDR3 is 14 amino acids long. The germline CDR1 and CDR2 sequences are SGHRS and YFSETQ. The CDR3 DNA reads as TGCGCCAGCGCCCTGGGCGGGCCCCCCTACGAGCAGTACTTC. Protein product: CASALGGPPYEQYF.

As concerns this clone: Other nucleotide sequences in the sample specify the same CDR3. V and J are TRBV27 and TRBJ2-1; D gene uncertain. Trimming shortened V by 3 bases and J by 3 bases, and 9 bases separated the two germline ends. There are 14 residues in the CDR3. Germline V gives CDR1 MNHEY, CDR2 SMNVEV (reference sequence). The CDR3 loop is CASSLSRIYNEQFF. CDR3 DNA: TGTGCCAGCAGTTTGTCCAGGATCTACAATGAGCAGTTCTTC.

The CDR3 region is CASSLAMSENTDTQYF. In DNA, the CDR3 is TGTGCCAGCAGCTTAGCGATGTCGGAGAACACAGATACGCAGTATTTT. The chain is built from TRBV7-8 and TRBJ2-3; unclear D gene. Germline CDR1 and CDR2: SGHVS and FQNEAQ. The CDR3 sequence is 16 residues long. Trimming took off 0 bases at V and 2 bases at J, with 12 bases between the two ends.

V and J are TRBV28 and TRBJ2-7; D gene ambiguous. CDR3 length: 13 residues. The V gene's germline CDR1 is MDHEN and CDR2 SYDVKM. Trimming shortened V by 3 bases and J by 3 bases, and 9 bases separated the two germline ends. The CDR3 bases are TGTGCCAGCAGTTTTGGGTGGGACTACGAGCAGTACTTC. It translates to CASSFGWDYEQYF. The entire variable domain, with the rest obtained from reference TRBV28 and TRBJ2-7, is as follows: DVKVTQSSRYLVKRTGEKVFLECVQDMDHENMFWYRQDPGLGLRLIYFSYDVKMKEKGDIPEGYSVSREKKERFSLILESASTNQTSMYLCASSFGWDYEQYFGPGTRLTVT.

The chain carries TRBV11-2 and TRBJ2-7, with TRBD1 matching 7 bases. V was pared by 5 bases and J by 2 bases, with 9 bases of the junction left unmatched. The CDR3 is 15 amino acids. Germline V gene sequence: CDR1 SGHAT, CDR2 FQNNGV. The CDR3 DNA follows: TGTGCCAGCAGCCTCCCCCAGGGGGTAACCTACGAGCAGTACTTC. Protein: CASSLPQGVTYEQYF.

In its sample, this clone was seen once. The chain is built from TRBV27 and TRBJ2-5; 9 nucleotides match TRBD1. CDR1 and CDR2 from the germline V gene are MNHEY and SMNVEV (reference sequence). This CDR3 has 13 amino acids. V lost 9 bases, J lost 5 bases, and 7 bases stayed unmatched. CDR3 nucleotides: TGTGCCAGTGGACAGGGGAGGTGGGAGACCCAGTACTTC. This translates into CASGQGRWETQYF.

The rearrangement joins TRBV5-6 to TRBJ2-1; 7 bases agree with TRBD1. Losses at the gene ends were 2 bases for V and 4 bases for J; bases not matched to a gene: 6. The CDR3 is 15 amino acids. Germline assignment: CDR1 SGHDT and CDR2 YYEEEE. The CDR3 nucleotides read TGTGCCAGCAGCTTCCCCGGGACAGCATACAATGAGCAGTTCTTC. Encoded protein: CASSFPGTAYNEQFF.

The genes are TRBV15 and TRBJ1-5, with a weak D call TRBD1 (6 bases). The CDR3 extends over 16 amino acids. The V gene lost 0 bases and the J gene lost 2 bases, with 11 bases spanning the gap. The germline CDR1 and CDR2 sequences are LNHNV and YYDKDF (reference sequence). The CDR3 DNA is TGTGCCACCAGCAGAGAAGGGGGAGGTGGCAATCAGCCCCAGCATTTT. Its protein is CATSREGGGGNQPQHF.

The genes are TRBV2 and TRBJ1-1; D may be TRBD1 (5 bases). Germline V CDR1 and CDR2: SNHLY, FYNNEI. This CDR3 contains 14 residues. Deletions cut 6 bases from V and 4 bases from J, with 15 bases between. The CDR3 protein is CASRKSGGTTEAFF. In DNA form, the CDR3 reads TGTGCCAGCAGGAAATCGGGGGGGACCACTGAAGCTTTCTTT.

The gene calls are TRBV13 and TRBJ2-7; 7 bases fit TRBD1. Germline assignment: CDR1 PRHDT and CDR2 FYEKMQ (reference sequence). The CDR3 has 13 residues. The V segment lost 5 bases and the J segment 3 bases; nucleotides outside the gene matches: 4. Here the CDR3 reads CASSHWTGYEQYF. CDR3 DNA: TGTGCCAGCAGCCATTGGACAGGCTACGAGCAGTACTTC.

The chain carries TRBV11-2 and TRBJ2-7, with D perhaps matching TRBD1 or TRBD2 (5 bases each). Trimming removed 5 bases from V and 3 bases from J, with 14 bases in between. CDR1 SGHAT and CDR2 FQNNGV come from the germline V gene. This CDR3 contains 14 residues. In DNA, the CDR3 is TGTGCCAGCAGCCCCGCCGGGGCGAACTACGAGCAGTACTTC. Its translation is CASSPAGANYEQYF.

The chain is built from TRBV27 and TRBJ2-5, with 11 bases identical to TRBD1. Germline CDR1 is MNHEY and CDR2 is SMNVEV (reference sequence). The CDR3 is 18 residues long. V dropped 5 bases and J dropped 5; count of bases not matched to a gene: 16. The CDR3 loop is CASSPTGVDRGPLETQYF. The CDR3 DNA is TGTGCCAGCAGTCCCACCGGGGTGGACAGGGGGCCATTGGAGACCCAGTACTTC.

The rearrangement uses TRBV29-1 and TRBJ1-2; 8 bases line up with TRBD1. The V segment lost 6 bases and the J segment 0 bases; nucleotides outside the gene matches: 3. This CDR3 is built from 13 residues. Germline lookup yields CDR1 SQVTM and CDR2 ANQGSEA. The CDR3 protein is CSVTGGANYGYTF. For the CDR3, the DNA is TGCAGCGTAACAGGGGGAGCTAACTATGGCTACACCTTC.

This chain connects TRBV4-1 to TRBJ2-7, with D unresolved. Trimming took off 3 bases at V and 2 bases at J, with 8 bases between the two ends. Germline V gene lookup returns CDR1 MGHRA and CDR2 YSYEKL. This CDR3 is 13 amino acids long. The CDR3 DNA sequence: TGCGCCAGCAGCCAGGCCGAGGCCTACGAGCAGTACTTC. Amino acid sequence: CASSQAEAYEQYF.

The CDR3 region is CASSSPLEGGKDTQYF. The DNA of the CDR3 is TGTGCCAGCAGTTCCCCCCTAGAGGGAGGTAAAGATACGCAGTATTTT. V gene TRBV28 combines with J gene TRBJ2-3; D might be TRBD2 (6 bases). Trimming cost V 4 bases and J 5 bases, with 19 bases left between them. Germline V gene lookup returns CDR1 MDHEN and CDR2 SYDVKM. This CDR3 comprises 16 residues.

This clone was found once. This chain connects TRBV27 to TRBJ1-5; TRBD1 aligns across 9 bases. V lost 1 base to trimming and J lost 4 bases; unmatched junction nucleotides: 5. Germline-derived CDR1 and CDR2 are MNHEY and SMNVEV (reference sequence). The CDR3 runs 16 residues. DNA for the CDR3: TGTGCCAGCAGTTTATTCTCCGGGACAGGGAATCAGCCCCAGCATTTT. Translating it yields CASSLFSGTGNQPQHF.

The gene calls are TRBV27 and TRBJ2-2, with D unclear. This CDR3 comprises 16 residues. The V and J ends lost 4 bases and 0 bases respectively, with 12 bases between them. Germline CDR1 and CDR2: MNHEY and SMNVEV (reference sequence). Here the CDR3 DNA reads TGTGCCAGCAGTTCTCCGGGTGGGACGAACACCGGGGAGCTGTTTTTT. Translated: CASSSPGGTNTGELFF.

The chain couples TRBV27 to TRBJ2-7, with TRBD2 identical over 8 bases. The germline V gene has CDR1 MNHEY and CDR2 SMNVEV (reference sequence). This CDR3 contains 14 residues. V lost 6 bases and J lost 0; bases outside the gene matches: 4. This CDR3 is CASSLAGPSYEQYF. CDR3 nucleotide sequence: TGTGCCAGCAGCCTAGCGGGCCCCTCCTACGAGCAGTACTTC.